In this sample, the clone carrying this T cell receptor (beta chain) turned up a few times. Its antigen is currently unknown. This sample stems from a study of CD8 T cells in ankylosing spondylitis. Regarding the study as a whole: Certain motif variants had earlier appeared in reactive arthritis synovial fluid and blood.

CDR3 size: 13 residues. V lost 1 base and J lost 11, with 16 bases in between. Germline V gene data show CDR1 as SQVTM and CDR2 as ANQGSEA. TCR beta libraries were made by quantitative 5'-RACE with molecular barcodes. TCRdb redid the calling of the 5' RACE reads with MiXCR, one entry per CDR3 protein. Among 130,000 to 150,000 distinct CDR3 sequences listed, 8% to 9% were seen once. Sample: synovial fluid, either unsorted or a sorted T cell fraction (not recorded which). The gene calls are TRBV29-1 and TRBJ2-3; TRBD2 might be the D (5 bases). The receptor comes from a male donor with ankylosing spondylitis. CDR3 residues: CSVEAGSRRGQYF. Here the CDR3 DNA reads TGCAGCGTTGAAGCGGGGTCTAGGAGAGGGCAGTATTTT.